This T cell receptor (beta chain) was recovered during a study of T-cell reconstitution after alpha-beta-depleted transplantation in children. Preparation of the TCRbeta library used unique molecular identifiers. TCRdb reprocessed the PCR reads via MiXCR and lists one record per CDR3 protein. The repertoire holds around 400,000 distinct CDR3 sequences, with approximately 11% as singletons. The germline CDR1 and CDR2 sequences are MNHNS and SASEGT. V lost 6 bases, J lost 6 bases, and 14 bases lay in between. The CDR3 is made up of 14 amino acids. The chain carries TRBV6-1 and TRBJ2-2, with D possibly matching TRBD1 (7 bases). The clonotype was recovered from a human donor who donated a stem cell graft to a child with acute myeloid leukemia. Material: PBMCs from the stem cell graft donor, obtained from the stem cell graft. The CDR3 DNA reads TGTGCCAGCAGCCACGACAGGGAGGCCGGGGAGCTGTTTTTT. Translating it yields CASSHDREAGELFF.